The present entry profiles one T cell receptor (beta chain) with its context. Its target is unknown. These data are taken from a study of cytomegalovirus exposure and HLA in healthy donors. Whole-study results and caveats: Specificity for CMV antigens was confirmed in vitro for a few of the CMV-associated chains.

Produced via immunoSEQ multiplex PCR; TCRdb's table is partial and in-frame only. The profile shows around 94,000 clones, about 95% of them singletons. CDR1 and CDR2 (germline): SGHRS, YFSETQ. CDR3 length: 13 residues. V was pared by 5 bases and J by 4 bases, with 10 bases between. The chain is built from TRBV5-1 and TRBJ1-5; perhaps TRBD1 as D (5 bases). The sequence came from a young woman in good health and CMV-seronegative. The sample was PBMCs. CDR3 DNA sequence: TGCGCCAGCAGTTCAGGACAAAATCAGCCCCAGCATTTT. Protein: CASSSGQNQPQHF.